These 11 T cell receptor beta chains originate from one sample sequenced in a study of low-dose radiotherapy and immunotherapy resistance in tumors. The time point is: before trial treatment. First-strand cDNA used TRAV- and TRBV-specific primers, covering alpha and beta chains. Both a constant-region primer and a V-primer adapter served to amplify TCRs across roughly 20 PCR cycles. A single record per CDR3 protein comes from TCRdb applying MiXCR to the reads. Among tens of thousands of distinct CDR3 sequences listed, about a third were seen once. The sample in question was PBMCs, obtained before treatment. These TCRs come from a female donor with ovarian cancer.

As regards this clonotype: With a far larger clone one base away, a read error is the likely cause. The chain recombines TRBV28 with TRBJ2-1, with 9 bases identical to TRBD1. Germline-derived CDR1 and CDR2 are MDHEN and SYDVKM. The CDR3 spans 15 residues. V lost 7 bases and J lost 10; bases outside the gene matches: 14. The CDR3 sequence is CASIPPGQGSYEQFF. DNA for the CDR3: TGTGCCAGCATTCCCCCGGGACAGGGAAGCTACGAGCAGTTCTTC.

This clonotype occurred once. The chain recombines TRBV6-4 with TRBJ2-7; 13 bases map to TRBD2. The CDR3 is 15 residues long. V shed 6 bases, J shed 4 bases, and the junction held 6 bases outside the gene matches. CDR1 and CDR2 from the germline V gene are MRHNA and SNTAGT. The CDR3 DNA is TGTGCCAGCAGCAAAGGACTAGCGGGGGAGTACGAGCAGTACTTC. Its translation is CASSKGLAGEYEQYF.

The chain employs TRBV12-3 or TRBV12-4 and TRBJ2-1, with D possibly matching TRBD2 (6 bases). V was clipped by 6 bases and J by 0 bases, with 15 bases between them. The CDR3 sequence is 16 residues long. The CDR3 bases are TGTGCCAGCAGCAAACTGGGACTGAGCTCCTACAATGAGCAGTTCTTC. As protein: CASSKLGLSSYNEQFF.

J is TRBJ2-6 and V is TRBV3-1; a weak D match, TRBD2 (6 bases). The ends were cut back, 1 base at V and 2 bases at J, with 9 bases in the middle. The germline V gene encodes CDR1 LGHDT and CDR2 YNNKEL (reference sequence). This CDR3 comprises 16 residues. The CDR3 nucleotides read TGTGCCAGCAGCCAAGTGCGCGGGGCTGGGGCCAACGTCCTGACTTTC. This sequence encodes CASSQVRGAGANVLTF.

The sample holds many counts of this clonotype. The chain joins TRBV20-1 to TRBJ2-2, with 7 bases identical to TRBD2. This CDR3 is 16 amino acids long. CDR1 is DFQATT, CDR2 SNEGSKA, per germline (reference sequence). V trimming: 3 bases; J trimming: 5 bases; junction bases outside the gene matches: 12. The CDR3 reads CSARSSGNYGTGELFF. The CDR3 DNA is TGCAGTGCTAGGTCGAGCGGGAATTACGGGACCGGGGAGCTGTTTTTT.

The V gene is TRBV9, the J gene TRBJ2-3, with D unresolved. The CDR3 spans 14 residues. The V and J ends lost 0 bases and 6 bases respectively, with 11 bases between them. In germline, CDR1 is SGDLS, CDR2 YYNGEE. CDR3: CASSVGGFDDTQYF. Written as DNA, the CDR3 is TGTGCCAGCAGCGTAGGTGGTTTCGATGATACGCAGTATTTT.

This clonotype was recorded many times. This rearrangement joins TRBV30 to TRBJ2-7; D is unresolved. The CDR3 has 17 residues. CDR1 and CDR2 (germline): GTSNPN, SVGIG (reference sequence). Trimming shortened V by 3 bases and J by 2 bases, and 23 bases separated the two germline ends. The CDR3 DNA follows: TGTGCCTGGAGAACTCATCACCAGGTAGGACGGCCCTACGAGCAGTACTTC. It is translated as CAWRTHHQVGRPYEQYF.

This clonotype was detected ten times or more. The chain employs TRBV24-1 and TRBJ1-2, with TRBD1 matching 9 bases. The length of the CDR3 is 15 residues. With V trimmed by 3 bases and J by 4 bases, 5 bases remained unmatched. Germline CDR1 and CDR2: KGHDR and SFDVKD. DNA of the CDR3: TGTGCCACCAGTGATAGGGGACAGGGCGTCTATGGCTACACCTTC. It encodes CATSDRGQGVYGYTF.

To note about this clonotype: Given a far larger clone just one base away, this is likely a sequencing read error. The chain employs TRBV6-8 and TRBJ1-5, with D possibly being TRBD1 (6 bases). Germline V gene lookup returns CDR1 MNHGY and CDR2 SAAAGT. The CDR3 sequence is 13 residues long. Trimming removed 6 bases from V and 5 bases from J, with 11 bases in between. In nucleotides, the CDR3 is TGTGCCAGCAGCCCAGGGGCCTATCAGCCCCAGCATTTT. Its translation: CASSPGAYQPQHF.

This clonotype was seen many times. This sequence joins TRBV14 and TRBJ2-3; D may be TRBD2 (5 bases). V lost 3 bases and J 2 bases, leaving 18 bases between the germline ends. The CDR3 is 17 residues long. Germline loops: CDR1 SGHDN, CDR2 FVKESK. CDR3 amino acids: CASSHLPSLTHTDTQYF. Here the CDR3 DNA reads TGTGCCAGCAGCCACCTCCCTAGCCTTACCCACACAGATACGCAGTATTTT.

This clonotype appeared many times. The chain employs TRBV28 and TRBJ1-3; TRBD1 matches 8 bases. V dropped 4 bases and J dropped 3; count of bases not matched to a gene: 11. The CDR3 is 17 amino acids. Germline V gene lookup returns CDR1 MDHEN and CDR2 SYDVKM. DNA for the CDR3: TGTGCCAGCAGTTGGGGGACAGGCGGTCGGGGTGGAAACACCATATATTTT. Its protein product is CASSWGTGGRGGNTIYF.